A selection of T cell receptor beta chains follows, all from one sample in a study of T cell responses to AZD1222 COVID-19 vaccine. Clones were read by immunoSEQ multiplex PCR, and TCRdb kept only the in-frame ones, dropping some. The repertoire holds 150,000 to 200,000 clones, about 86% seen once, with around 10% in the top ten. The sample consisted of peripheral blood, taken 28 days after the second AZD1222 dose. These TCRs come from an adult who received the AZD1222 COVID-19 vaccine. CDR3s include the opening cysteine and the closing phenylalanine or tryptophan. D genes are given only for firm matches. Clone size is shown for a subset of rows, as once, few, many or a class of expanded clone.

clone_size: -
j_call: TRBJ1-6
v_call: TRBV2
d_call: -
cdr3_nt: TGTGCCAGCAGGGGGGACTATAATTCACCCCTCCACTTT
cdr3_aa: CASRGDYNSPLHF

clone_size: -
j_call: TRBJ2-3
v_call: TRBV14
d_call: -
cdr3_nt: TGTGCCAGCAGCCTAGCCCCCGCGGTAGATACGCAGTATTTT
cdr3_aa: CASSLAPAVDTQYF

clone_size: once
j_call: TRBJ2-5
v_call: TRBV19
d_call: -
cdr3_nt: TGTGCCAGTAGTATGACCAGGACGGCAGGGACCCAGTACTTC
cdr3_aa: CASSMTRTAGTQYF

clone_size: -
j_call: TRBJ1-1
v_call: TRBV20-1
d_call: -
cdr3_nt: TGCAGTGCTCCCGGTGACACTGAAGCTTTCTTT
cdr3_aa: CSAPGDTEAFF

clone_size: -
j_call: TRBJ2-1
v_call: TRBV7-2
d_call: TRBD2
cdr3_nt: TGTGCCAGCAGCTTGGTTTCTAGCGGGGGGGCGGCGGGCAATGAGCAGTTCTTC
cdr3_aa: CASSLVSSGGAAGNEQFF

clone_size: -
j_call: TRBJ1-2
v_call: TRBV7-2
d_call: -
cdr3_nt: TGTGCCAGCAGCTTAAAGCCAGGGACGGACTATGGCTACACCTTC
cdr3_aa: CASSLKPGTDYGYTF

clone_size: few
j_call: TRBJ1-1
v_call: TRBV7-9
d_call: -
cdr3_nt: TGTGCCAGCAGCACCGCAGCCGAGATAACTGAAGCTTTCTTT
cdr3_aa: CASSTAAEITEAFF

clone_size: -
j_call: TRBJ1-1
v_call: TRBV7-9
d_call: -
cdr3_nt: TGTGCCAGCAGCTACCGCGGGACCCTGAACACTGAAGCTTTCTTT
cdr3_aa: CASSYRGTLNTEAFF

clone_size: -
j_call: TRBJ1-4
v_call: TRBV5-6
d_call: -
cdr3_nt: TGTGCCAGCAGCTTAATCGTGGGGCCTAATGAAAAACTGTTTTTT
cdr3_aa: CASSLIVGPNEKLFF

clone_size: -
j_call: TRBJ2-5
v_call: TRBV9
d_call: -
cdr3_nt: TGTGCCAGCAGCGTAGCAACAGGCCAAGAGACCCAGTACTTC
cdr3_aa: CASSVATGQETQYF

clone_size: -
j_call: TRBJ2-3
v_call: TRBV5-1
d_call: TRBD2
cdr3_nt: TGCGCCAGCAGAATCGGGGGGGCCACAGATACGCAGTATTTT
cdr3_aa: CASRIGGATDTQYF

clone_size: -
j_call: TRBJ2-1
v_call: TRBV18
d_call: TRBD2
cdr3_nt: TGTGCCAGCTCCCTGAATAGCGGGGGTTTGAATGAGCAGTTCTTC
cdr3_aa: CASSLNSGGLNEQFF

clone_size: -
j_call: TRBJ1-1
v_call: TRBV7-9
d_call: -
cdr3_nt: TGTGCCAGCAGCCTCCAGGGGCCCACTGAAGCTTTCTTT
cdr3_aa: CASSLQGPTEAFF

clone_size: -
j_call: TRBJ1-3
v_call: TRBV4-1
d_call: TRBD1
cdr3_nt: TGCGCCAGCAGCCAGGTCAGGGGGCTTGAGGTTTGGGGAAACACCATATATTTT
cdr3_aa: CASSQVRGLEVWGNTIYF

clone_size: -
j_call: TRBJ2-2
v_call: TRBV3-1/TRBV3-2
d_call: -
cdr3_nt: TGTGCCAGCAGCCCCCGGGCCGGGGAGCTGTTTTTT
cdr3_aa: CASSPRAGELFF

clone_size: -
j_call: TRBJ1-4
v_call: TRBV5-5
d_call: -
cdr3_nt: TGTGCCAGCAGCTTTAACGGCCTGAGGGAAAAACTGTTTTTT
cdr3_aa: CASSFNGLREKLFF

clone_size: -
j_call: TRBJ2-5
v_call: TRBV10-3
d_call: TRBD2
cdr3_nt: TGTGCCATCAGAGCTAGCGGGGGGGCCCGGGAGACCCAGTACTTC
cdr3_aa: CAIRASGGARETQYF

clone_size: -
j_call: TRBJ2-7
v_call: TRBV7-2
d_call: -
cdr3_nt: TGTGCCAGCAGCTTAGCGGGGGGCTCTCGGGACGAGCAGTACTTC
cdr3_aa: CASSLAGGSRDEQYF

clone_size: -
j_call: TRBJ1-1
v_call: TRBV5-4
d_call: -
cdr3_nt: TGTGCCAGCAGCTTGGGGGGCGGGGGTATAATGAACACTGAAGCTTTCTTT
cdr3_aa: CASSLGGGGIMNTEAFF

clone_size: -
j_call: TRBJ1-3
v_call: TRBV5-1
d_call: TRBD1
cdr3_nt: TGCGCCAGCAGCCTGGACAGGGTCAGCTCTGGAAACACCATATATTTT
cdr3_aa: CASSLDRVSSGNTIYF

clone_size: -
j_call: TRBJ2-1
v_call: TRBV9
d_call: -
cdr3_nt: TGTGCCAGCCGCCCGGGAAGGGGGGGGCCTAGGAATGAGCAGTTCTTC
cdr3_aa: CASRPGRGGPRNEQFF

clone_size: -
j_call: TRBJ1-1
v_call: TRBV6-5
d_call: -
cdr3_nt: TGTGCCAGCACCGACAGATGGAACACTGAAGCTTTCTTT
cdr3_aa: CASTDRWNTEAFF

clone_size: few
j_call: TRBJ2-1
v_call: TRBV4-1
d_call: -
cdr3_nt: TGCGCCAGCAGCCAAGGGTTAGGCAGGTCCGCTTACAATGAGCAGTTCTTC
cdr3_aa: CASSQGLGRSAYNEQFF

clone_size: -
j_call: TRBJ1-4
v_call: TRBV7-9
d_call: -
cdr3_nt: TGTGCCAGCAGCTTAGCTGTGGGGGCCGACGGAACTAATGAAAAACTGTTTTTT
cdr3_aa: CASSLAVGADGTNEKLFF

clone_size: -
j_call: TRBJ2-7
v_call: TRBV5-6
d_call: -
cdr3_nt: TGTGCCAGCAGCTTGGGGTACGAGCAGTACTTC
cdr3_aa: CASSLGYEQYF

clone_size: -
j_call: TRBJ2-7
v_call: TRBV19
d_call: -
cdr3_nt: TGTGCCAGTAGTATAGATAGACAGAGTTACGAGCAGTACTTC
cdr3_aa: CASSIDRQSYEQYF

clone_size: -
j_call: TRBJ2-2
v_call: TRBV28
d_call: TRBD1
cdr3_nt: TGTGCCAGCAGTTTATTGGACAGGGCCGGGGAGCTGTTTTTT
cdr3_aa: CASSLLDRAGELFF